Each of the 25 T cell receptor beta chains below was sequenced from the same sample in a study of cytomegalovirus exposure and HLA in healthy donors. PCR amplification relied on 60 Vbeta primers (plus 13 Jbeta primers). Data came from immunoSEQ multiplex PCR; TCRdb stores just in-frame clones and leaves some out. Counted here are roughly 110,000 clones, more than 60% occurring once; the ten biggest clones make up roughly 3.9%. Source material: PBMCs. Receptors were obtained from a man aged 55-75 years in good health and CMV-seronegative.

This chain uses TRBV9 with TRBJ2-7, with a possible D match to TRBD2 (5 bases). The CDR3 spans 14 residues. Germline V gene data show CDR1 as SGDLS and CDR2 as YYNGEE. The ends were cut back, 4 bases at V and 5 bases at J, with 16 bases in the middle. The chain's CDR3 is CASSPAGLSHEQYF. The CDR3 DNA reads TGTGCCAGCAGCCCAGCTGGACTGAGCCACGAGCAGTACTTC.

This clone was recorded a few times. This chain connects TRBV2 to TRBJ2-3; 9 bases map to TRBD1. The J segment lost 2 bases and the V segment lost 4 bases, leaving 4 bases of the junction unmatched. The CDR3 is 15 residues long. Germline CDR1 and CDR2: SNHLY and FYNNEI. CDR3 residues: CASSVGTGNTDTQYF. DNA for the CDR3: TGTGCCAGCAGTGTAGGGACAGGGAACACAGATACGCAGTATTTT.

This clone was observed once. The chain joins TRBV5-4 to TRBJ2-5, with 9 bases identical to TRBD1. From germline, CDR1 is SGHNT and CDR2 YYREEE (reference sequence). The CDR3 is 15 amino acids. Trimming at V came to 7 bases and at J to 3 bases, leaving 10 bases not matched to a gene. In nucleotides, the CDR3 is TGTGCCAGCCGACGACCGGGACAGGGTGAAGAGACCCAGTACTTC. This codes for CASRRPGQGEETQYF.

This chain's CDR3 is CASSLCGGCSDEQFF. In nucleotides, the CDR3 is TGTGCCAGCAGTTTATGCGGAGGGTGCTCAGATGAGCAGTTCTTC. This chain connects TRBV28 to TRBJ2-1; TRBD2 might be the D (6 bases). CDR3 length: 15 amino acids. V lost 0 bases, J lost 8 bases, and 14 bases lay in between. Germline V gene data show CDR1 as MDHEN and CDR2 as SYDVKM.

This chain joins TRBV7-9 and TRBJ1-1, with D unclear. This CDR3 is built from 13 residues. The germline CDR1 and CDR2 sequences are SEHNR and FQNEAQ (reference sequence). Trimming took off 3 bases at V and 9 bases at J, with 14 bases between the two ends. CDR3 protein: CASSLVYREKAFF. The CDR3, as DNA: TGTGCCAGCAGCTTGGTATACCGGGAGAAAGCTTTCTTT.

The chain combines TRBV7-9 with TRBJ1-5, with 9 bases that match TRBD1. Germline CDR1 SEHNR, CDR2 FQNEAQ (reference sequence). V shed 0 bases, J shed 0 bases, and the junction held 6 bases outside the gene matches. This CDR3 is built from 18 residues. Here the CDR3 reads CASSLAGTGRDSNQPQHF. DNA for the CDR3: TGTGCCAGCAGCTTAGCAGGGACAGGGCGAGATAGCAATCAGCCCCAGCATTTT.

The J gene is TRBJ2-5, the V gene TRBV19; D is unresolved. From germline, CDR1 is LNHDA and CDR2 SQIVND (reference sequence). V dropped 3 bases and J dropped 4 bases, with 6 bases sitting between them. The CDR3 consists of 12 residues. The CDR3: CASSIGRETQYF. The CDR3 coding sequence is TGTGCCAGTAGTATCGGTAGAGAGACCCAGTACTTC. Looking up the rest from reference TRBV19 and TRBJ2-5 gives the full variable domain: DGGITQSPKYLFRKEGQNVTLSCEQNLNHDAMYWYRQDPGQGLRLIYYSQIVNDFQKGDIAEGYSVSREKKESFPLTVTSAQKNPTAFYLCASSIGRETQYFGPGTRLLVL.

About this clone itself: One end of the junction varies from germline; a read error may be responsible. This chain links TRBV30 with TRBJ2-3; perhaps TRBD1 as D (5 bases). The CDR3 totals 12 residues. The V gene's germline CDR1 is GTSNPN and CDR2 SVGIG (reference sequence). The chain's CDR3 is CAWRADTGTQYF. CDR3 coding DNA: TGTGCCTGGAGGGCAGACACAGGTACGCAGTATTTT.

The gene calls are TRBV6-1 and TRBJ1-5, with D tentatively TRBD1 (5 bases). The CDR3 contains 14 residues. V was pared by 4 bases and J by 4 bases, with 11 bases between. The germline V gene encodes CDR1 MNHNS and CDR2 SASEGT. The CDR3 reads CASSARQLNQPQHF. The CDR3 nucleotides are TGTGCCAGCAGTGCCAGACAGCTAAATCAGCCCCAGCATTTT.

This clone was picked up a small number of times. The V gene is TRBV5-6, the J gene TRBJ2-1; 10 positions agree with TRBD2. The CDR3 is 15 residues long. Germline trimming cut 0 bases from V and 6 bases from J; bases unmatched to any gene: 3. The germline CDR1 and CDR2 sequences are SGHDT and YYEEEE. The CDR3 nucleotides are TGTGCCAGCAGCTTGGTGAGCGGGGGGGCCAATGAGCAGTTCTTC. Translated: CASSLVSGGANEQFF.

This clone has only a few counts. This chain links TRBV19 with TRBJ1-5, with 9 bases matching TRBD1. This CDR3 comprises 14 residues. The V segment lost 3 bases and the J segment 7 bases; nucleotides outside the gene matches: 4. From germline, CDR1 is LNHDA and CDR2 SQIVND (reference sequence). This CDR3 is CASSIWDRDQPQHF. The CDR3, as DNA: TGTGCCAGTAGTATTTGGGACAGGGACCAGCCCCAGCATTTT.

This chain uses TRBV5-1 with TRBJ1-5, with a possible D match to TRBD1 (5 bases). The CDR3 has 15 residues. V dropped 1 base and J dropped 4 bases, with 12 bases sitting between them. The V gene's germline CDR1 is SGHRS and CDR2 YFSETQ. In DNA form, the CDR3 reads TGCGCCAGCAGCTTGAGCGGGGGATTGAATCAGCCCCAGCATTTT. It is translated as CASSLSGGLNQPQHF.

The chain recombines TRBV21-1 with TRBJ1-2; TRBD1, the table's D call, was not compared with the DNA. TRBV21-1 is shown as a pseudogene. The CDR3 totals 17 residues. Written as DNA, the CDR3 is TGTGCCAGCAGCAGTCAGAGGACAGGCATTATCGACTATGGCTACACCTTC. This encodes CASSSQRTGIIDYGYTF.

The chain employs TRBV9 and TRBJ2-3; D might be TRBD1 (6 bases). V was shortened by 0 bases and J by 3 bases, with 11 bases between the two germline ends. This CDR3 region has 15 residues. The germline CDR1 and CDR2 sequences are SGDLS and YYNGEE. The CDR3 spells CASSVGGGMTDTQYF. The DNA for the CDR3 is TGTGCCAGCAGCGTAGGAGGGGGAATGACAGATACGCAGTATTTT.

This clone was observed a few times. The rearrangement uses TRBV18 and TRBJ1-4, with TRBD1 matching over 7 bases. V shed 1 base and J 7 bases; nucleotides not matched to a gene: 15. Per the germline V gene, CDR1 is KGHSH and CDR2 is LQKENI. This CDR3 region has 18 residues. This CDR3 reads CASSPRARPTGFREKLFF. The CDR3 DNA follows: TGTGCCAGCTCACCACGGGCAAGACCGACAGGGTTTCGTGAAAAACTGTTTTTT.

V usage is TRBV7-9 and J usage is TRBJ1-5, with D tentatively TRBD1 (5 bases). The length of the CDR3 is 14 residues. Germline lookup yields CDR1 SEHNR and CDR2 FQNEAQ (reference sequence). Trimming removed 3 bases from V and 10 bases from J, with 16 bases in between. CDR3 coding DNA: TGTGCCAGCAGCTTTGACGGGGGAAAGGGACCCCAGCATTTT. Residues: CASSFDGGKGPQHF.

The chain couples TRBV9 to TRBJ2-5; TRBD2 matches 7 bases. Trimming removed 0 bases from V and 10 bases from J; junction bases left unmatched: 6. Germline assignment: CDR1 SGDLS and CDR2 YYNGEE. The CDR3 loop spans 13 amino acids. The CDR3 sequence: CASSVEPGRDQYF. In nucleotides, the CDR3 is TGTGCCAGCAGCGTAGAACCAGGGAGGGACCAGTACTTC.

The chain links TRBV2 to TRBJ2-7, with 12 positions matching TRBD2. The CDR3 loop spans 15 amino acids. In germline, CDR1 is SNHLY, CDR2 FYNNEI. J was trimmed by 6 bases and V by 7 bases; bases with no gene match: 10. The CDR3 loop reads CASIGLAGGPSEQYF. The CDR3 nucleotides read TGTGCCAGCATCGGGCTAGCGGGGGGGCCCAGCGAGCAGTACTTC.

This chain connects TRBV21-1 to TRBJ2-5; TRBD2, the D gene given by the table, was not confirmed from the DNA. TRBV21-1 is described as a pseudogene. CDR3 length equals 16 residues. The CDR3 DNA reads as TGTGCCAGCAGCACCCGGGTGGGGGGGCCCCAAGAGACCCAGTACTTC. Protein sequence: CASSTRVGGPQETQYF.

V is TRBV10-3 and J is TRBJ1-1; D gene unclear. V lost 3 bases and J 1 base, leaving 9 bases between the germline ends. CDR1 and CDR2 (germline): ENHRY, SYGVKD. This CDR3 is 14 amino acids long. DNA of the CDR3: TGTGCCATCAGTGACGAGGCAAAGAACACTGAAGCTTTCTTT. Protein: CAISDEAKNTEAFF.

In DNA form, the CDR3 reads TGTGCCAGCAGCCAAGAGGGACAGGGGAATAGTCAGCCCCAGCATTTT. Translation: CASSQEGQGNSQPQHF. The chain carries TRBV14 and TRBJ1-5, with TRBD1 matching 10 bases. Germline V gene lookup returns CDR1 SGHDN and CDR2 FVKESK. CDR3 length: 16 amino acids. Trimming cost V 0 bases and J 6 bases; bases outside gene matches: 5.

The chain links TRBV30 to TRBJ1-2, with 7 nucleotides matching TRBD1. Germline lookup yields CDR1 GTSNPN and CDR2 SVGIG (reference sequence). This CDR3 region has 16 residues. The trim removed 4 bases at V and 4 bases at J, leaving 15 bases unmatched. CDR3 loop: CAWTHDGYRGVYGYTF. The CDR3 bases are TGTGCCTGGACCCATGACGGGTACAGGGGTGTCTATGGCTACACCTTC.

This chain joins TRBV11-3 and TRBJ1-1; D gene uncertain. V gave up 0 bases and J gave up 9 bases, with 11 bases separating them. This CDR3 contains 13 residues. Germline V gene data show CDR1 as SGHNT and CDR2 as YENEEA. The CDR3 region has the DNA TGTGCCAGCAGCTTAGACGGTCGGAGGCAAGCTTTCTTT. It encodes CASSLDGRRQAFF.

This clone occurred once. The chain recombines TRBV7-2 with TRBJ2-1, with 10 bases fitting TRBD2. Germline lookup yields CDR1 SGHTA and CDR2 FQGNSA. The CDR3 runs to 15 residues. The V segment lost 5 bases and the J segment 6 bases; nucleotides outside the gene matches: 7. In DNA, the CDR3 is TGTGCCAGCAGCCGCGGGACTAGCGTTCCCAATGAGCAGTTCTTC. It specifies CASSRGTSVPNEQFF.

A single count supports this clone. The chain uses TRBV7-3 and TRBJ2-1; 9 bases agree with TRBD2. The CDR3 has 15 amino acids. Looked up from germline, CDR1 is SGHTA and CDR2 is FQGTGA. With 3 bases clipped from V and 7 bases from J, the junction kept 7 bases outside the gene matches. CDR3 in DNA: TGTGCCAGCAGCTTCGGCGGGGGGGCCGTTAATGAGCAGTTCTTC. Translating gives CASSFGGGAVNEQFF. Full variable domain (rest looked up from reference TRBV7-3 and TRBJ2-1): GAGVSQTPSNKVTEKGKYVELRCDPISGHTALYWYRQSLGQGPEFLIYFQGTGAADDSGLPNDRFFAVRPEGSVSTLKIQRTERGDSAVYLCASSFGGGAVNEQFFGPGTRLTVL.